This T cell receptor beta chain was identified during a study of shared clonotypes between healthy human individuals (dated by TCRdb to about 2020). About the investigation overall: The cohort comprised a couple of women and a few men aged 18 to 49 years. For each donor, CD4 naive and CD4 memory were each given three plates, CD8 naive was given two plates, and CD8 memory was given one plate. To estimate repertoire size and how much clonotypes are shared between individuals, the study performed deep sequencing of blood TCR repertoires from roughly five healthy adults. Libraries were prepared and TCR repertoires were sequenced by different laboratories using diverse techniques, in order to increase sequencing depth and limit assay-specific biases. Between about 0.85 and 10 billion PBMCs per donor were obtained by leukapheresis. Overall study results and their limits: Sharing across a few donors was observed for roughly 5.4% of naive CD4, under 4% of naive CD8, 2.3% of memory CD4, and around 0.42% of memory CD8 clonotypes. Only blood was sampled, and tissue TCR repertoires likely differ from those in blood. Clonotypes shared by all four sorted-subset donors showed higher generation probabilities than non-shared clonotypes. Incomplete sequencing was indicated by rarefaction of sorted-subset datasets, despite the large sequencing depth. Pairwise subsampling led to the expectation that sequencing depth would affect the degree of clonotype sharing among donors. Naive subsets generally had larger estimated clonotype richness than memory subsets. Because the study included only a small number of donors, the genetic and exposure-history diversity represented was limited.

Using the deep immunoSEQ assay, TCR CDR3 regions were amplified from genomic DNA by multiplex PCR. Genomic DNA extracted from each cell subset was distributed evenly over all wells of several immunoSEQ 96-well plates, and each plate served as one replicate. For sorted subsets, each replicate PCR was loaded with roughly 190 ng genomic DNA, equivalent to about 33,000 T cell genomes. Purified libraries were quantified with a Qubit 3.0 fluorometer, sized on a Bioanalyzer 2100, and re-quantified with the KAPA Library Quantification kit. Every immunoSEQ 96-well plate was sequenced on a dedicated single-read 150-cycle Illumina NextSeq 550 flow cell. The authors' pipeline ran thus. Because only junctional sequences without quality scores were contained in the immunoSEQ output, filtering matching that applied to full-length reads could not be performed. To assign V/J genes and CDR3, sequences were annotated using PyIR, a Python wrapper for IgBLAST v1.9, with IMGT germline references. Reads were removed for weak V/J assignments (E-value above 1e-6), missing CDR3, stop codons, out-of-frame junctions, or ambiguous translated residues. V3J clonotypes were defined by identical inferred V gene, J gene, and CDR3 amino acid sequence. Percentage overlap between repertoires was computed as shared unique clonotypes divided by the size of the smaller repertoire. RTK rarefaction, the Chao1 estimator, and Recon v2.1 estimates of unobserved clonotypes were used to assess repertoire richness. For all TCRbeta clonotypes obtained by the gDNA method from four donors, generation probabilities were computed with OLGA. TCRdb took this table from immuneACCESS and kept in-frame rearrangements with V and J called. Such tables lack part of the clones; where checked against another copy, unresolved V genes explain under half of the gap, and the rest is unexplained. That table is the source of V, J and clone size, and D and trimming were worked out from the DNA. For this sample there are 1.5 million to 2.5 million clones; roughly 94% appear just once. The ten largest clonotypes hold approximately 1.2% of the sample.

On this clone itself: Its antigen target is currently unknown. The sample holds no much larger clone one base away, and base qualities are not on file.

Looking up the germline V gene (reference sequence) yields CDR1 SEHNR and CDR2 FQNEAQ. There are 15 amino acids in the CDR3, from cysteine to phenylalanine inclusive. Of all the DNA, just the CDR3 is kept, 45 bases in frame from base 1. V ends up 5 bases short and J 2 bases short, with an unmatched junction base count of 9. For the CD8 naive samples, CD45RO-negative cells were positively selected for CCR7, yielding a CD45RA+CCR7+ population from which TemRA cells were excluded. The donors were healthy, HIV-negative adults who had no recently reported acute infections or vaccinations. Every donor was a Caucasian adult residing in Nashville, Tennessee, USA. Blood was collected by leukapheresis, and PBMCs were isolated by Ficoll-Histopaque density gradient centrifugation and then cryopreserved in liquid nitrogen vapor phase. Analytical flow cytometry was used to check the purity and quantity of each magnetically sorted T cell population. From each sorted fraction, genomic DNA was isolated and quantified by UV absorbance on a Nanodrop 2000c.

Rearrangement joined TRBV7-9 to TRBJ2-7, with TRBD1 matching 7 junction bases. The receptor's source is a man aged 18-30 years in good health. Sequencing was done on a sample of naive CD8+ T cells sorted from blood. According to the study, the label for this sample's cell subset or site signals: CD45RA+CCR7+. The nucleotide sequence is given as TGTGCCAGCAGCGAAGAGCAGGGGGAAGCCTACGAGCAGTACTTC. Protein translation: CASSEEQGEAYEQYF.